This passage covers 5 T cell receptor beta chains from one sample sequenced in a study of shared clonotypes between healthy human individuals. Only in-frame clones appear in the TCRdb table, and some are missing; sequencing was by immunoSEQ multiplex PCR. Counted here are about 1.1 million clones, around 78% occurring once; the ten biggest clones make up 0.6% to 0.75%. Sample: memory CD4+ T cells from PBMCs. Subset noted: CD45RA-negative fraction. These receptors originate from a man younger than 30 in good health. Some clones in this sample may be carry-over from other donors' samples.

This chain joins TRBV29-1 and TRBJ1-5, with unresolved D. V was pared by 4 bases and J by 3 bases, with 10 bases between. There are 13 residues in the CDR3. Germline V gene data show CDR1 as SQVTM and CDR2 as ANQGSEA. CDR3 in DNA: TGCAGCGTTGGGAATGGGCCCAATCAGCCCCAGCATTTT. This sequence encodes CSVGNGPNQPQHF.

The rearrangement joins TRBV10-3 to TRBJ2-1; D gene ambiguous. Looked up from germline, CDR1 is ENHRY and CDR2 is SYGVKD. The CDR3 extends over 11 amino acids. V gave up 2 bases and J gave up 12 bases, with 8 bases separating them. In DNA, the CDR3 is TGTGCCATCAGTGAGGAGACATGGCAGTTCTTC. This codes for CAISEETWQFF.

The rearrangement links TRBV4-1 to TRBJ1-6; weak D call: TRBD1 (6 bases). Germline V lookup: CDR1 MGHRA, CDR2 YSYEKL. V lost 2 bases to trimming and J lost 10 bases, with 15 bases between them. CDR3 length: 15 amino acids. In DNA form, the CDR3 reads TGCGCCAGCAGCCAACATCCAGGGGTCAACTCACCCCTCCACTTT. Amino acid sequence: CASSQHPGVNSPLHF.

The chain couples TRBV4-3 to TRBJ2-2; D is unclear. Germline V CDR1 and CDR2: LGHNA, YSLEER. The CDR3 is made up of 15 amino acids. The ends were cut back, 1 base at V and 1 base at J, with 7 bases in the middle. CDR3 amino acids: CASSQGAWNTGELFF. As DNA, the CDR3 is TGCGCCAGCAGCCAAGGGGCTTGGAACACCGGGGAGCTGTTTTTT.

This chain links TRBV6-4 with TRBJ2-1; TRBD2 matches at 8 bases. The junction had 12 bases not matched to a gene; V was cut back by 6 bases and J by 2 bases. Germline V gives CDR1 MRHNA, CDR2 SNTAGT. The CDR3 is 17 amino acids. CDR3 nucleotide sequence: TGTGCCAGCAGCCCCCGACCGGGGGGGCAAGCCTACAATGAGCAGTTCTTC. This gives the protein CASSPRPGGQAYNEQFF.